The sequence of this T cell receptor (beta chain) was determined in a study of T cell changes during pregnancy in multiple sclerosis. The CDR3 is 13 amino acids. Trimming took 0 bases from V and 6 from J, leaving 9 bases between them. CDR1 and CDR2 (germline): SGHVS, FNYEAQ. Sequencing used immunoSEQ multiplex PCR; TCRdb keeps in-frame clones, though not all of them. The profile covers over 80,000 clones, with 93% appearing a single time and approximately 1.3% taken by the ten largest. V is TRBV7-6 and J is TRBJ2-7, with D tentatively TRBD2 (5 bases). Sequenced here: peripheral blood, sampled in the third trimester of pregnancy. The TCR originated in a female donor in good health, enrolled as a control in a pregnancy study. The CDR3 spells CASSLAEAGEQYF. CDR3 bases: TGTGCCAGCAGCTTAGCGGAGGCGGGCGAGCAGTACTTC.